The next 7 T cell receptor beta chains were all read from a single sample in a study of blood T cell repertoires in COVID-19. The repertoire was sequenced with immunoSEQ multiplex PCR; TCRdb's copy has only in-frame clones and lacks some. The sample lists about 240,000 clones; about 89% were seen once. Sequences were obtained from PBMCs or T cells enriched from blood (not recorded which). Every receptor here comes from a man aged 35 to 55 who had recovered from COVID-19.

The V call is TRBV28, the J call TRBJ1-2, with D perhaps TRBD1 (6 bases). The germline V and J ends were trimmed by 3 bases and 6 bases, with 17 bases remaining between them. CDR1 and CDR2 (germline): MDHEN, SYDVKM. The CDR3 extends over 15 amino acids. CDR3 loop: CASSLAATGFDGYTF. The DNA of the CDR3 is TGTGCCAGCAGTTTGGCGGCCACAGGGTTTGATGGCTACACCTTC.

This chain links TRBV6-5 with TRBJ1-5, with 7 bases fitting TRBD1. The junction had 10 bases not matched to a gene; V was cut back by 6 bases and J by 5 bases. The length of the CDR3 is 15 residues. From germline, CDR1 is MNHEY and CDR2 SVGAGI. The CDR3 nucleotides read TGTGCCAGCAGCCGCTCAGGGACAGCCCATCAGCCCCAGCATTTT. This gives the protein CASSRSGTAHQPQHF.

This clone has a handful of counts. The chain uses TRBV7-6 and TRBJ1-2; 8 bases fit TRBD1. The V and J ends lost 3 bases and 7 bases, in that order; junction bases with no gene match: 1. The germline V gene has CDR1 SGHVS and CDR2 FNYEAQ. CDR3 length equals 12 residues. CDR3 sequence reads: CASSFGQGGYTF. The CDR3 nucleotides read TGTGCCAGCAGCTTTGGACAGGGTGGCTACACCTTC.

CDR3 in amino acids: CASSPGPGQGTAGELFF. For the CDR3, the DNA is TGTGCCAGCTCACCGGGCCCGGGACAGGGGACAGCCGGGGAGCTGTTTTTT. The V and J genes are TRBV18 and TRBJ2-2; 10 positions agree with TRBD1. Germline CDR1 KGHSH, CDR2 LQKENI. Trimming took 3 bases from V and 6 from J; bases not matched to a gene: 10. This CDR3 is built from 17 residues.

This clone was recorded only once. The V call is TRBV28, the J call TRBJ2-3; 12 nucleotides align to TRBD1. The CDR3 loop spans 21 amino acids. Germline V gene sequence: CDR1 MDHEN, CDR2 SYDVKM. J was trimmed by 7 bases and V by 5 bases; bases with no gene match: 25. CDR3 residues: CASSHSPLGGTGGTHSYTQYF. The CDR3 DNA reads as TGTGCCAGCAGTCATTCTCCCTTAGGAGGGACAGGGGGCACACACAGTTATACGCAGTATTTT.

This rearrangement joins TRBV11-2 to TRBJ2-5, with D maybe TRBD2 (6 bases). The CDR3 is 18 residues long. Trimming cost V 4 bases and J 2 bases, with 23 bases left between them. Germline lookup yields CDR1 SGHAT and CDR2 FQNNGV. The CDR3 DNA is TGTGCCAGCAGCTCCCGCCCCCGGGGGAGCGGAGTTCAAGAGACCCAGTACTTC. It translates to CASSSRPRGSGVQETQYF.

The rearrangement uses TRBV13 and TRBJ1-2, with D possibly TRBD1 on 6 matching bases. CDR1 is PRHDT and CDR2 is FYEKMQ in the germline V gene (reference sequence). Trimming took off 8 bases at V and 5 bases at J, with 18 bases between the two ends. The CDR3 length is 14 residues. Here the CDR3 reads CASGMGALGYGYTF. Here the CDR3 DNA reads TGTGCCAGCGGGATGGGGGCTTTGGGGTATGGCTACACCTTC. Variable domain in full (rest from reference TRBV13 and TRBJ1-2): AAGVIQSPRHLIKEKRETATLKCYPIPRHDTVYWYQQGPGQDPQFLISFYEKMQSDKGSIPDRFSAQQFSDYHSELNMSSLELGDSALYFCASGMGALGYGYTFGSGTRLTVV.